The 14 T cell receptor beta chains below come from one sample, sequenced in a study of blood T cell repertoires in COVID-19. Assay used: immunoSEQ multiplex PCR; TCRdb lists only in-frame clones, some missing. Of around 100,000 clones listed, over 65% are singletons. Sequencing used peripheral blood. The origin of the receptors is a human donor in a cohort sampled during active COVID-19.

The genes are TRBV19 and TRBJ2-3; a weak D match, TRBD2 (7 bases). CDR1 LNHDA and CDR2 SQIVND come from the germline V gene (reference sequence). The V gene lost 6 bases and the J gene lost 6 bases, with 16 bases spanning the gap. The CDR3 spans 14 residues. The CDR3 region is CASSRAGTWDTQYF. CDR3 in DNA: TGTGCCAGTAGCCGAGCGGGGACATGGGATACGCAGTATTTT.

The CDR3 here is CASKGQGTYTEAFF. The CDR3, as DNA: TGTGCCAGTAAGGGCCAGGGTACGTACACTGAAGCTTTCTTT. V and J are TRBV19 and TRBJ1-1; the D gene is possibly TRBD1 (5 bases). The CDR3 is 14 amino acids. Looked up from germline, CDR1 is LNHDA and CDR2 is SQIVND (reference sequence). The V gene lost 7 bases and the J gene lost 3 bases, with 15 bases spanning the gap.

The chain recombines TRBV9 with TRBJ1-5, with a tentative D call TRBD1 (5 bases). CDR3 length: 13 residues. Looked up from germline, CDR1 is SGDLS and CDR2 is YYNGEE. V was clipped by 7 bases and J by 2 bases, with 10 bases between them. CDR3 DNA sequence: TGTGCCAGCTCCAGGGATGGCAATCAGCCCCAGCATTTT. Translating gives CASSRDGNQPQHF.

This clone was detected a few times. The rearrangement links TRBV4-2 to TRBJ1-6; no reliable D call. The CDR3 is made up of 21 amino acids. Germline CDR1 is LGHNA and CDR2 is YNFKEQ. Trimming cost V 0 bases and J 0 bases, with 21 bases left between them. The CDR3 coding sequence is TGTGCCAGCAGCCAAGAGTGGTTATCCCCCAGATTCAGCTCCTATAATTCACCCCTCCACTTT. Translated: CASSQEWLSPRFSSYNSPLHF.

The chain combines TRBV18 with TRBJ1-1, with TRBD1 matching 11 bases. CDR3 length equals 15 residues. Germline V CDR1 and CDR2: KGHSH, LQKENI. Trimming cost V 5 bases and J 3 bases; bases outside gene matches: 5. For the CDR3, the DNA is TGTGCCAGCTCAGCGGACAGGGGGCGGGACACTGAAGCTTTCTTT. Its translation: CASSADRGRDTEAFF.

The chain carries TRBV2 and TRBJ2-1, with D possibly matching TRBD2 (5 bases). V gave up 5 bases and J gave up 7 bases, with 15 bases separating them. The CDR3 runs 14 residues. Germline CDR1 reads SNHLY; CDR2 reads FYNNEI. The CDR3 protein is CASSTRGLRNEQFF. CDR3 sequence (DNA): TGTGCCAGCAGTACTCGGGGTCTTAGGAATGAGCAGTTCTTC.

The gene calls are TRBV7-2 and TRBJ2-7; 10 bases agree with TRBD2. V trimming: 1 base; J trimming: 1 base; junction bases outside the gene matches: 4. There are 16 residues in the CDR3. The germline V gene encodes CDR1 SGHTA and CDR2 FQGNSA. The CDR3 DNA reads TGTGCCAGCAGCTTAGGGCTAGCGGGGGCGTCCTACGAGCAGTACTTC. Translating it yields CASSLGLAGASYEQYF.

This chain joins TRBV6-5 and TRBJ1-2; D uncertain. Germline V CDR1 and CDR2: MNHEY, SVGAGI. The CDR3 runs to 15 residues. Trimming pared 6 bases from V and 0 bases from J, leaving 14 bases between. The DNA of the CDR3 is TGTGCCAGCAGATCGTTGGCCCTGGCTAACTATGGCTACACCTTC. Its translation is CASRSLALANYGYTF.

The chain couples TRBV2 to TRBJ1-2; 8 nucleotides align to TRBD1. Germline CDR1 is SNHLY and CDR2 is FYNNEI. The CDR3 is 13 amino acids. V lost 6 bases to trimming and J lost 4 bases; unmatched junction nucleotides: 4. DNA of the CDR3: TGTGCCAGCAGGACAGGGGCCGTCTATGGCTACACCTTC. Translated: CASRTGAVYGYTF.

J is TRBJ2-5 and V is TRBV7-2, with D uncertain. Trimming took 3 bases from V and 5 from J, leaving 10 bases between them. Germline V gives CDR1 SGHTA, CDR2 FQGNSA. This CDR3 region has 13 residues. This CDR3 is CASSFLTSETQYF. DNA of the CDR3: TGTGCCAGCAGCTTTTTGACTTCTGAGACCCAGTACTTC. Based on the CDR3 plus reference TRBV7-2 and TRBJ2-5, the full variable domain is GAGVSQSPSNKVTEKGKDVELRCDPISGHTALYWYRQSLGQGLEFLIYFQGNSAPDKSGLPSDRFSAERTGGSVSTLTIQRTQQEDSAVYLCASSFLTSETQYFGPGTRLLVL.

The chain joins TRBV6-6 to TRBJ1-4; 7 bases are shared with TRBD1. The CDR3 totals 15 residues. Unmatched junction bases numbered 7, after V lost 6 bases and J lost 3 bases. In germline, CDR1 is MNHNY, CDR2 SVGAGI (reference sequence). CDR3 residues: CASSTRGVANEKLFF. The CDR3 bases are TGTGCCAGCAGCACCAGGGGGGTGGCTAATGAAAAACTGTTTTTT.

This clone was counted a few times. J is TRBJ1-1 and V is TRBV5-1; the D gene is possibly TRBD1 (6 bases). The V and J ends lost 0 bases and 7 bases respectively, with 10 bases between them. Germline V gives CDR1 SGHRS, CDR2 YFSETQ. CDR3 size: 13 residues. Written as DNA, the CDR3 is TGCGCCAGCAGCTTGGGGGGGCCGGGTGAAGCTTTCTTT. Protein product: CASSLGGPGEAFF.

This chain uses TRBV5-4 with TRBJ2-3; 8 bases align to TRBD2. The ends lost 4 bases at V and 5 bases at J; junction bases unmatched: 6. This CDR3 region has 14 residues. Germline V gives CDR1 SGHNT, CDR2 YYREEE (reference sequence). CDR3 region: CASSVRGAGDTQYF. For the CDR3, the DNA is TGTGCCAGCAGCGTGCGGGGGGCAGGAGATACGCAGTATTTT. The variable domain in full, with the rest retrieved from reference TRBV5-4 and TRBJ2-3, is ETGVTQSPTHLIKTRGQQVTLRCSSQSGHNTVSWYQQALGQGPQFIFQYYREEENGRGNFPPRFSGLQFPNYSSELNVNALELDDSALYLCASSVRGAGDTQYFGPGTRLTVL.

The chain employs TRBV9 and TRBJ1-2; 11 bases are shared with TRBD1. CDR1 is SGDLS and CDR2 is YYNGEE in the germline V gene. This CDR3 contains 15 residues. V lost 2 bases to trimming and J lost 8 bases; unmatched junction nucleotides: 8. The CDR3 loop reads CASSVGDRGTEGYTF. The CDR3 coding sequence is TGTGCCAGCAGCGTTGGGGACAGGGGGACAGAAGGCTACACCTTC.